Only one count was recorded for the clone carrying this T cell receptor (beta chain). This entry belongs to a study of T cell changes during pregnancy in multiple sclerosis. The method was immunoSEQ multiplex PCR; TCRdb's version includes in-frame clones alone and lacks a portion of them. The sample shows just under 100,000 clones, approximately 94% of them seen only once. The sequence was collected from a female donor with multiple sclerosis, enrolled in a pregnancy study. The sample here was peripheral blood, taken after pregnancy.

The CDR3 protein is CASSLSGSGETQYF. The CDR3 nucleotides read TGTGCCAGCAGCCTTAGCGGGAGTGGGGAGACCCAGTACTTC. The chain is built from TRBV28 and TRBJ2-5; 9 bases line up with TRBD2. Germline V gives CDR1 MDHEN, CDR2 SYDVKM. There are 14 residues in the CDR3. After removal of 6 bases from V and 5 bases from J, the junction contained 7 bases not matched to a gene. The entire variable domain, with the rest obtained from reference TRBV28 and TRBJ2-5, is as follows: DVKVTQSSRYLVKRTGEKVFLECVQDMDHENMFWYRQDPGLGLRLIYFSYDVKMKEKGDIPEGYSVSREKKERFSLILESASTNQTSMYLCASSLSGSGETQYFGPGTRLLVL.